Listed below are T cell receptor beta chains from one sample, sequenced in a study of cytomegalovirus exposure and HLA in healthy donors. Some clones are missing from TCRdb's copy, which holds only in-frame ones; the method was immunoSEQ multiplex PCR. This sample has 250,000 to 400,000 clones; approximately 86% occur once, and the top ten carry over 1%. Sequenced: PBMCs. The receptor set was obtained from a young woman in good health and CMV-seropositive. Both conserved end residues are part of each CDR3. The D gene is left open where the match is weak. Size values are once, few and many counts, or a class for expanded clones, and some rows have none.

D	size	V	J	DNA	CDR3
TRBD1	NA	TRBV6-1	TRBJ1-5	TGTGCCAGCAGTGACATCGGACAGGGCAATCAGCCCCAGCATTTT	CASSDIGQGNQPQHF
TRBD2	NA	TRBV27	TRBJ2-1	TGTGCCAGCAGTTTATCGTGGGGACTAGCGGGGTACAATGAGCAGTTCTTC	CASSLSWGLAGYNEQFF
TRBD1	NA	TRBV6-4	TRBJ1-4	TGTGCCAGCCGATATACCGGGACAGCAACTGAAAAACTGTTTTTT	CASRYTGTATEKLFF
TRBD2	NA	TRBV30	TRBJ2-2	TGTGCCTGGGGCCCCCTATTAGCGGGGGACTGGTTAGGGGAGCTGTTTTTT	CAWGPLLAGDWLGELFF
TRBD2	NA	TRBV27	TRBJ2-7	TGTGCCAGCAGTCTCGGGGGGTCCTACGAGCAGTACTTC	CASSLGGSYEQYF
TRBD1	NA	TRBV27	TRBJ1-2	TGTGCCAGCAGTGTTTTTGGACAGGGGGCCGATGGCTACACCTTC	CASSVFGQGADGYTF
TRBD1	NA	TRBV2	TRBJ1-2	TGTGCCAGCAGCGGGGACAGCTCTGACTATGGCTACACCTTC	CASSGDSSDYGYTF
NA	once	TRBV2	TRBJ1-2	TGTGCCAGCGCCTCGACTAACTATGGCTACACCTTC	CASASTNYGYTF
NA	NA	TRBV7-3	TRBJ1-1	TGTGCCAGCAGCAACTATAGGATGAACACTGAAGCTTTCTTT	CASSNYRMNTEAFF
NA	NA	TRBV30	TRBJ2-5	TGTGCCCGGGACCAAGGGGGAGAGACCCAGTACTTC	CARDQGGETQYF